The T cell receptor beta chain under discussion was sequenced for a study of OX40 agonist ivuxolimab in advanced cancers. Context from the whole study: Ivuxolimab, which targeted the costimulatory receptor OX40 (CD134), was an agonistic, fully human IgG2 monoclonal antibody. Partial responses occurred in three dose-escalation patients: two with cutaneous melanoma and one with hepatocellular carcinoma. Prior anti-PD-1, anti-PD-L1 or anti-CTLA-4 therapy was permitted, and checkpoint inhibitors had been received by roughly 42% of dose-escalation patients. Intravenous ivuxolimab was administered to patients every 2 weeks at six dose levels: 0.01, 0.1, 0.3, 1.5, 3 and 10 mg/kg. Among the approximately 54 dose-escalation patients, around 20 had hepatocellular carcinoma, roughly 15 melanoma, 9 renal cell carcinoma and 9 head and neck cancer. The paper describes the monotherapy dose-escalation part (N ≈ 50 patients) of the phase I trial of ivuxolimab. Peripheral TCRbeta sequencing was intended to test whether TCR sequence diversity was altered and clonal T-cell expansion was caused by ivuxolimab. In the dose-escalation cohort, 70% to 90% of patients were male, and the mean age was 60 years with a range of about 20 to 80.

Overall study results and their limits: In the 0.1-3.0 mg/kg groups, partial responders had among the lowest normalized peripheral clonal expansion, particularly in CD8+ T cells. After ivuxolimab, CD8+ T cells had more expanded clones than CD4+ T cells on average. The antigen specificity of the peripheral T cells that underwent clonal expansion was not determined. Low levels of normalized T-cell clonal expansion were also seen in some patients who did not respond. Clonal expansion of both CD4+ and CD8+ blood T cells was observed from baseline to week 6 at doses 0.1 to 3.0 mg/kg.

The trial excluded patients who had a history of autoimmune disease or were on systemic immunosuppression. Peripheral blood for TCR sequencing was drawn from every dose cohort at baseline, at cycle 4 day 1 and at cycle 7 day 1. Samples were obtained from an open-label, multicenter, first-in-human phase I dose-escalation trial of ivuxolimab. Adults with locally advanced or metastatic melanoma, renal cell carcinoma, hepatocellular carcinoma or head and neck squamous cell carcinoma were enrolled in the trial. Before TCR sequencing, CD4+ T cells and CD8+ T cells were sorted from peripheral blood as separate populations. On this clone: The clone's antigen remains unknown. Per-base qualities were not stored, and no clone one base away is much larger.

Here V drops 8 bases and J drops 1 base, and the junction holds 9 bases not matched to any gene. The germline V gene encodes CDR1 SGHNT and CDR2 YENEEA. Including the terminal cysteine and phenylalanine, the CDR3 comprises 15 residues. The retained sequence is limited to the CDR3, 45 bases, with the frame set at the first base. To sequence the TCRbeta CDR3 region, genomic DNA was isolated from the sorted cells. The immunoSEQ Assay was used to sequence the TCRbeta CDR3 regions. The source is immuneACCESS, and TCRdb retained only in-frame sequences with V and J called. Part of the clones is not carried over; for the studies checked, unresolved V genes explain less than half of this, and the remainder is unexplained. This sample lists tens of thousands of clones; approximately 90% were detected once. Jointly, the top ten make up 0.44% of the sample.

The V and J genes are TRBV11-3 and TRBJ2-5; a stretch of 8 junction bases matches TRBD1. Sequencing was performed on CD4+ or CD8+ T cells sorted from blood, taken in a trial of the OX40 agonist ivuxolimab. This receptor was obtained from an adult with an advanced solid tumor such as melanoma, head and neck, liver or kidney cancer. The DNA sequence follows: TGTGCCAGCGCCGGGCTAGGGACAGGCCAAGAGACCCAGTACTTC. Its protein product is CASAGLGTGQETQYF.